One TCR beta chain is described in this entry. The data stem from a study of lymphopenia after photon versus proton radiotherapy. Measured with immunoSEQ multiplex PCR; TCRdb has only the in-frame clones, and not every one. The table includes about 42,000 clones, under 85% detected once. This CDR3 comprises 15 residues. Trimming pared 4 bases from V and 5 bases from J, leaving 18 bases between. The germline gives CDR1 LGHNA, CDR2 YSLEER. This material consisted of peripheral blood, taken from a patient treated with proton-based radiotherapy. This clonotype originated in a woman in her seventies with pancreatic cancer. This chain uses TRBV4-3 with TRBJ2-7; D remains ambiguous. The CDR3 DNA sequence: TGCGCCAGCAGCCCCCCGGTTTTTCCCGCCGACGAGCAGTACTTC. Encoded protein: CASSPPVFPADEQYF.